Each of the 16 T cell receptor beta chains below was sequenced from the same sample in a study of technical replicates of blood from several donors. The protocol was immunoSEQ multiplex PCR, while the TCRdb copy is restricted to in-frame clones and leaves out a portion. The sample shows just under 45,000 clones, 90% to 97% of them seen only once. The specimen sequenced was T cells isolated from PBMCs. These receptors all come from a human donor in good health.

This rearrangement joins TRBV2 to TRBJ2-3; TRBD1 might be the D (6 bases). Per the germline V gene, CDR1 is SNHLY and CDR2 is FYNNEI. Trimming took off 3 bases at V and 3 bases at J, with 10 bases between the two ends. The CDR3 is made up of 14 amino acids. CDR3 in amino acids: CASSDNRETDTQYF. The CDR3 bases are TGTGCCAGCAGTGATAACAGGGAGACAGATACGCAGTATTTT.

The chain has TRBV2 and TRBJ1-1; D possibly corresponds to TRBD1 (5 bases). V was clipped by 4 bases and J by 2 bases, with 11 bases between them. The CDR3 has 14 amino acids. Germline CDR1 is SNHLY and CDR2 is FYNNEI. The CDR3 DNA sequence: TGTGCCAGCAGTGCAGGGTCATCAAACACTGAAGCTTTCTTT. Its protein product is CASSAGSSNTEAFF.

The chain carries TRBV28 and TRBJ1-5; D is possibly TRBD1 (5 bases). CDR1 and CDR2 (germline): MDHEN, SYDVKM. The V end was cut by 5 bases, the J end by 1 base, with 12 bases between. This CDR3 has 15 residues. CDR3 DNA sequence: TGTGCCAGCAGTCTAGACAGCGGGAGCAATCAGCCCCAGCATTTT. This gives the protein CASSLDSGSNQPQHF.

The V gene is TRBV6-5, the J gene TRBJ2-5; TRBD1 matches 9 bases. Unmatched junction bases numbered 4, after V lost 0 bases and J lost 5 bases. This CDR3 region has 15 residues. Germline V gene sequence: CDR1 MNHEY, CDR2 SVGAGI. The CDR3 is CASSYSRDRAETQYF. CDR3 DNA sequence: TGTGCCAGCAGTTACTCGAGGGACAGGGCCGAGACCCAGTACTTC.

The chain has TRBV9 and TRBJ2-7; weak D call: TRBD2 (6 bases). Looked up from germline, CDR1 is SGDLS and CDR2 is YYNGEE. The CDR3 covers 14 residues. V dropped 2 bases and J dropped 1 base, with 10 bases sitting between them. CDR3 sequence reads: CASSVTGTSYEQYF. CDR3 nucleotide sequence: TGTGCCAGCAGCGTTACCGGGACTTCCTACGAGCAGTACTTC.

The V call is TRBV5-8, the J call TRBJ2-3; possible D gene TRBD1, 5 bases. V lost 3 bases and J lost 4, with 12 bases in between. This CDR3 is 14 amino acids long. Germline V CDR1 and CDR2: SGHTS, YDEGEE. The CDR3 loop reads CASSSELGADTQYF. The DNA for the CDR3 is TGTGCCAGCAGCTCAGAGTTAGGGGCAGATACGCAGTATTTT.

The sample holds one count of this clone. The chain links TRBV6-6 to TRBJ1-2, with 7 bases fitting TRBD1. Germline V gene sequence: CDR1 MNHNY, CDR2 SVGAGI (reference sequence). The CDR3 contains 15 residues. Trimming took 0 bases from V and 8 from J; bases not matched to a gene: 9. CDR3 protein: CASSYSIEGADGYTF. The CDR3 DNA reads TGTGCCAGCAGTTACTCGATTGAGGGGGCTGACGGCTACACCTTC.

CDR3 amino acids: CASSLADSIQNYGYTF. The CDR3 DNA sequence: TGTGCCAGCAGCTTAGCAGACAGTATACAAAACTATGGCTACACCTTC. The J gene is TRBJ1-2, the V gene TRBV7-6; maybe TRBD1 (5 bases). The CDR3 is made up of 16 amino acids. Looked up from germline, CDR1 is SGHVS and CDR2 is FNYEAQ. Trimming stripped 0 bases from V and 2 bases from J, with 13 bases between.

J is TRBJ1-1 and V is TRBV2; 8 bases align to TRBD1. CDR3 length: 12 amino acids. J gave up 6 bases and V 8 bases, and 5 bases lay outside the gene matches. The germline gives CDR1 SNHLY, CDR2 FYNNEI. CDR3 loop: CASLQGAAEAFF. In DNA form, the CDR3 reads TGTGCCAGCCTTCAGGGGGCTGCTGAAGCTTTCTTT.

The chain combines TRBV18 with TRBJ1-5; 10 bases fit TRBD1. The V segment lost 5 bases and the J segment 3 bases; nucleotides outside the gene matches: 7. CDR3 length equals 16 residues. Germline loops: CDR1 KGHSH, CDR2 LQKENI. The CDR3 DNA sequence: TGTGCCAGCTCATCAACGGGACAGGGGATCAATCAGCCCCAGCATTTT. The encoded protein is CASSSTGQGINQPQHF.

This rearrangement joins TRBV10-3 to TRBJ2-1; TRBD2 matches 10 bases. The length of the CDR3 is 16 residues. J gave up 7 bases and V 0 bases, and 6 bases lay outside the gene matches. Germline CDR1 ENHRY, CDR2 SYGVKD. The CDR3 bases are TGTGCCATCAGTGAGTCTGCTAGCGGGAGCGGGAATGAGCAGTTCTTC. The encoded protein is CAISESASGSGNEQFF.

CDR3 nucleotide sequence: TGTGCCAGCAGCGTAGATGACAGGTCCCGTGAGCAGTACTTC. As protein: CASSVDDRSREQYF. The V call is TRBV9, the J call TRBJ2-7, with D perhaps TRBD1 (6 bases). V lost 0 bases, J lost 7 bases, and 14 bases lay in between. The CDR3 covers 14 residues. Germline CDR1 reads SGDLS; CDR2 reads YYNGEE.

CDR3 DNA sequence: TGTGCCAGCAGTTACGCAGGCGGGGATCAGCCCCAGCATTTT. Its translation: CASSYAGGDQPQHF. The chain carries TRBV6-5 and TRBJ1-5; D call uncertain. The germline gives CDR1 MNHEY, CDR2 SVGAGI. With 2 bases removed from V and 5 bases from J, the gap between germline ends came to 10 bases. This CDR3 has 14 amino acids.

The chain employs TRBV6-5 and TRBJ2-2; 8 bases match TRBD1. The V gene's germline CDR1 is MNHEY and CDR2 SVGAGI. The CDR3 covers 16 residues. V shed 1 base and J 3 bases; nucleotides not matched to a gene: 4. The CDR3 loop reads CASSYWRQGYTGELFF. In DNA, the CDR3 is TGTGCCAGCAGTTACTGGAGACAGGGGTACACCGGGGAGCTGTTTTTT.

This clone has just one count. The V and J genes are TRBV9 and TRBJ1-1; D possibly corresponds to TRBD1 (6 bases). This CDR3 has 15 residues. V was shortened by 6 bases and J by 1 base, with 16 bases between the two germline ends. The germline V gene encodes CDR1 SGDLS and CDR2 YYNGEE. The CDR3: CASNYRGTTNTEAFF. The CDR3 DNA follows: TGTGCCAGCAACTATAGAGGGACAACGAACACTGAAGCTTTCTTT. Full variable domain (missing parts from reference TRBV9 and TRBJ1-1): DSGVTQTPKHLITATGQRVTLRCSPRSGDLSVYWYQQSLDQGLQFLIQYYNGEERAKGNILERFSAQQFPDLHSELNLSSLELGDSALYFCASNYRGTTNTEAFFGQGTRLTVV.

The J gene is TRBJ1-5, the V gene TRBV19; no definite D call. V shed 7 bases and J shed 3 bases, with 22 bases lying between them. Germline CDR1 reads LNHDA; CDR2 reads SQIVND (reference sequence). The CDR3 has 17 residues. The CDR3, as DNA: TGTGCCAGTAACAGAGGGCAGGTGATTAATTCCAATCAGCCCCAGCATTTT. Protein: CASNRGQVINSNQPQHF.